The rows below give T cell receptor beta chains drawn from one sample of a study of CD8 T cells in Susac syndrome. One entry per CDR3 protein, called by TCRdb with MiXCR from the immunoSEQ multiplex PCR reads. The sample comprises roughly 140,000 distinct CDR3 sequences, about 94% of which are singletons, and 0.2% to 0.25% rests with the top ten. Material for sequencing was CD8+ T cells from PBMCs. The receptors here all came from a human donor with multiple sclerosis. The CDR3 runs from the conserved cysteine through the conserved F or W. The D gene is left open where the match is weak. Some rows mark clone size as missing; the rest say once, few, many or name a class of expanded clone.

>TRBV6-2/TRBV6-3|TRBJ1-5|-|-
CATLGTRTPNQPQHF
TGTGCCACCCTAGGGACACGCACCCCGAATCAGCCCCAGCATTTT
>TRBV9|TRBJ1-2|-|-
CASSGRVGYTF
TGTGCCAGCAGCGGCAGGGTTGGCTACACCTTC
>TRBV7-2|TRBJ2-7|-|-
CASRFSYEQYF
TGTGCCAGCAGATTTTCCTACGAGCAGTACTTC
>TRBV7-9|TRBJ2-6|-|-
CASSLSDSGANVLTF
TGTGCCAGCAGCTTAAGTGACTCTGGGGCCAACGTCCTGACTTTC
>TRBV9|TRBJ2-3|-|-
CASEGPQNTQYF
TGTGCCAGCGAGGGCCCTCAAAATACGCAGTATTTT
>TRBV29-1|TRBJ2-7|-|once
CSVVDPNSYEQYF
TGCAGCGTTGTCGACCCAAACTCCTACGAGCAGTACTTC
>TRBV15|TRBJ2-6|-|-
CATSRTGKGSGANVLTF
TGTGCCACCAGCAGAACAGGGAAGGGCTCTGGGGCCAACGTCCTGACTTTC
>TRBV4-3|TRBJ2-5|-|-
CASSQGFVGETQYF
TGCGCCAGCAGCCAGGGTTTCGTGGGGGAGACCCAGTACTTC
>TRBV28|TRBJ2-7|-|-
CASSFTPGPYEQYF
TGTGCCAGCAGTTTTACGCCAGGCCCATACGAGCAGTACTTC
>TRBV4-2|TRBJ2-3|-|-
CASSPPADSSTDTQYF
TGTGCCAGCAGCCCCCCAGCGGATTCTAGCACAGATACGCAGTATTTT
>TRBV18|TRBJ2-7|TRBD1|-
CASSPRQGSSRDEQYF
TGTGCCAGCTCTCCGAGACAGGGGAGTAGTAGAGACGAGCAGTACTTC
>TRBV7-8|TRBJ2-1|TRBD2|-
CASSLVAGEQFF
TGTGCCAGCAGCTTAGTAGCGGGGGAGCAGTTCTTC
>TRBV20-1|TRBJ1-2|-|-
CSAREPMAGENYGYTF
TGCAGTGCTAGAGAGCCCATGGCGGGCGAGAACTATGGCTACACCTTC
>TRBV2|TRBJ2-5|-|-
CASSGPRVGYF
TGTGCCAGCAGTGGGCCGAGGGTCGGGTACTTC
>TRBV7-9|TRBJ1-2|-|-
CASSPGRVSYTF
TGTGCCAGCAGCCCCGGCAGGGTTAGCTACACCTTC
>TRBV7-9|TRBJ2-1|-|few
CASSLRGEQFF
TGTGCCAGCAGTCTCAGGGGAGAGCAGTTCTTC
>TRBV29-1|TRBJ2-3|TRBD1|-
CSVDAGDRVRVDTQYF
TGCAGCGTGGATGCAGGGGACAGGGTACGAGTCGATACGCAGTATTTT
>TRBV18|TRBJ1-1|-|-
CASSPPRGRGWNTEAFF
TGTGCCAGCTCACCACCGAGGGGTAGAGGGTGGAACACTGAAGCTTTCTTT
>TRBV23-1|TRBJ1-4|TRBD1|-
CASSKQGDDEKLFF
TGCGCCAGCAGTAAGCAGGGGGACGATGAAAAACTGTTTTTT
>TRBV9|TRBJ1-5|-|-
CASSVNTYQPQHF
TGTGCCAGCAGCGTTAACACATATCAGCCCCAGCATTTT
>TRBV13|TRBJ2-1|-|once
CASSSLDNEQFF
TGTGCCAGCAGCTCCCTTGACAATGAGCAGTTCTTC
>TRBV5-1|TRBJ2-3|-|-
CASSFGGPLLDTQYF
TGCGCCAGCAGCTTCGGGGGGCCCCTCCTCGATACGCAGTATTTT
>TRBV13|TRBJ2-7|-|-
CASSGNRYEQYF
TGTGCCAGCAGCGGTAACAGGTACGAGCAGTACTTC
>TRBV29-1|TRBJ2-1|TRBD2|once
CSVRHSGTRLQFF
TGCAGCGTTAGGCACTCCGGGACTAGGTTGCAGTTCTTC
>TRBV4-1|TRBJ2-2|-|-
CASSQAHTNTGELFF
TGCGCCAGCAGCCAAGCTCACACCAACACCGGGGAGCTGTTTTTT
>TRBV28|TRBJ2-1|TRBD2|-
CASSWRGAGGHNEQFF
TGTGCCAGCAGTTGGCGGGGAGCGGGGGGCCACAATGAGCAGTTCTTC
>TRBV7-9|TRBJ1-2|-|-
CASSQRTLNYGYTF
TGTGCCAGCAGCCAAAGGACACTCAACTATGGCTACACCTTC
>TRBV9|TRBJ1-1|-|once
CASSGRGMGGTTEAFF
TGTGCCAGCAGCGGGCGGGGAATGGGGGGCACCACTGAAGCTTTCTTT
>TRBV28|TRBJ1-6|-|-
CASSLDQLNSPLHF
TGTGCCAGCAGTTTAGACCAGCTTAATTCACCCCTCCACTTT
>TRBV20-1|TRBJ1-5|-|-
CSTTTRSWDPLQPQHF
TGCAGTACCACCACCCGGTCCTGGGACCCTCTTCAGCCCCAGCATTTT
>TRBV27|TRBJ1-1|-|-
CASRWGGSTEAFF
TGTGCCAGCAGATGGGGTGGTAGCACTGAAGCTTTCTTT
>TRBV5-1|TRBJ2-3|-|-
CASSIDSTDTQYF
TGCGCCAGCAGCATCGACAGCACAGATACGCAGTATTTT
>TRBV3-1|TRBJ1-6|TRBD1|-
CASTDGRDRIRTSGNSPLHF
TGTGCCAGCACCGACGGAAGGGACAGGATTCGAACCTCGGGGAATTCACCCCTCCACTTT
>TRBV9|TRBJ1-1|TRBD1|-
CASSVGGQGGTEAFF
TGTGCCAGCAGCGTAGGGGGACAGGGTGGCACTGAAGCTTTCTTT
>TRBV29-1|TRBJ1-1|-|-
CSVEEGQGRNTEAFF
TGCAGCGTTGAAGAAGGTCAGGGTAGAAACACTGAAGCTTTCTTT
>TRBV7-2|TRBJ2-1|-|-
CASSTHMRGSGNEQFF
TGTGCCAGCAGCACCCACATGAGGGGCTCTGGGAATGAGCAGTTCTTC
>TRBV30|TRBJ1-2|-|once
CAWRAAAGRHTF
TGTGCCTGGAGAGCCGCCGCAGGAAGACACACCTTC
>TRBV27|TRBJ2-2|-|-
CASSIRQFTGELFF
TGTGCCAGCAGTATCAGGCAGTTCACCGGGGAGCTGTTTTTT
>TRBV11-1|TRBJ2-3|TRBD2|-
CASSTPVSGGLTVGADTQYF
TGTGCCAGCAGCACACCCGTTAGCGGGGGCCTCACAGTGGGCGCAGATACGCAGTATTTT
>TRBV3-1|TRBJ1-6|-|-
CASSQDSRGVRPLHF
TGTGCCAGCAGCCAAGATAGTAGGGGGGTTCGGCCCCTCCACTTT
>TRBV9|TRBJ1-3|-|-
CASSVDVGPSSGNTIYF
TGTGCCAGCAGCGTAGACGTGGGCCCGAGCTCTGGAAACACCATATATTTT
>TRBV28|TRBJ2-7|-|-
CASSLQGSDEQYF
TGTGCCAGCAGTTTACAGGGGTCCGACGAGCAGTACTTC
>TRBV10-3|TRBJ2-2|TRBD1|-
CAISDGRGRATGELFF
TGTGCCATCAGTGACGGAAGGGGGCGCGCCACCGGGGAGCTGTTTTTT